Sequencing of this T cell receptor (beta chain) was carried out in a study of vaccination effects on CD4 cells after COVID-19. Sequencing used immunoSEQ multiplex PCR; TCRdb keeps in-frame clones, though not all of them. The sample includes about 19,000 clones, around 70% seen only once; the top ten take 16%. Of note for this clone: Its cognate antigen is unknown.

Before any sequencing was done, the ViraFEST assay used viral peptide pools to expand antigen-specific CD4+ T cells. At the end of nine to ten days of culture, CD4+ T cells were isolated. The person was diagnosed with PCR-confirmed SARS-CoV-2 infection between March and December 2020. In culture with roughly 10 IU/ml IL-2 and around 10 ug/ml peptides, PBMC were grown at roughly 2 million per well. This CDR3 region has 16 residues. Trimming stripped 5 bases from V and 0 bases from J, with 14 bases between. The V gene's germline CDR1 is WNHNN and CDR2 SYGVQD (reference sequence). The receptor was isolated from a human donor who had a prior SARS-CoV-2 infection. The sequencing used CD4+ T cells from PBMCs cultured with SARS-CoV-2 spike peptides, collected before COVID-19 vaccination. The chain combines TRBV10-1 with TRBJ2-1, with D maybe TRBD2 (6 bases). The CDR3 DNA reads as TGCGCCAGCAGTCGAGCAAGCGGGTGCTCCTACAATGAGCAGTTCTTC. Translating gives CASSRASGCSYNEQFF.